The clone carrying this T cell receptor beta chain occurred a few times. The target antigen is unknown. This entry belongs to a study of T cell repertoires in cytomegalovirus infection. The CDR3 is 15 amino acids. V lost 7 bases, J lost 1 base, and 13 bases lay in between. TCRdb redid the calling of the reads with MiXCR, one entry per CDR3 protein. The sample lists some 920,000 distinct CDR3 sequences; under 40% were seen once. Sample: cultured CD8+ T cells from PBMCs, taken from culture after CMV antigen stimulation. The chain combines TRBV12-3 or TRBV12-4 with TRBJ2-2; D remains ambiguous. This receptor was identified in a human donor in good health (CMV status not recorded). Some clones in this sample may be carry-over from other donors' samples. The DNA for the CDR3 is TGTGCCAGCACCACAACGGAAGGGAACACCGGGGAGCTGTTTTTT. This translates into CASTTTEGNTGELFF.